These 26 T cell receptor beta chains share one sample of origin, sequenced in a study of blood T cell repertoires in COVID-19. Sequencing was performed with immunoSEQ multiplex PCR; in TCRdb, only in-frame clones are kept and a portion is missing. The table lists approximately 290,000 clones, 80% to 95% of them singletons. The specimen was PBMCs or T cells enriched from blood (not recorded which). These receptor sequences come from a woman in her thirties who had recovered from COVID-19.

The V and J genes are TRBV15 and TRBJ2-7, with 9 bases fitting TRBD1. The V gene end was trimmed by 1 base and the J gene end by 2 bases; junction bases not matched to a gene: 12. Germline loops: CDR1 LNHNV, CDR2 YYDKDF (reference sequence). This CDR3 spans 18 amino acids. The CDR3 loop reads CATSRGAFRTGDTYEQYF. In nucleotides, the CDR3 is TGTGCCACCAGCAGAGGGGCCTTTAGGACAGGGGATACCTACGAGCAGTACTTC. Variable domain in full (rest from reference TRBV15 and TRBJ2-7): DAMVIQNPRYQVTQFGKPVTLSCSQTLNHNVMYWYQQKSSQAPKLLFHYYDKDFNNEADTPDNFQSRRPNTSFCFLDIRSPGLGDTAMYLCATSRGAFRTGDTYEQYFGPGTRLTVT.

The CDR3 loop is CASSLSGQAGEQYF. CDR3 in DNA: TGTGCCAGCAGCTTATCGGGACAGGCCGGCGAGCAGTACTTC. The J gene is TRBJ2-7, the V gene TRBV7-2; 8 bases line up with TRBD1. The V and J ends lost 2 bases and 6 bases, in that order; junction bases with no gene match: 6. Looked up from germline, CDR1 is SGHTA and CDR2 is FQGNSA. The CDR3 contains 14 residues.

The chain employs TRBV19 and TRBJ2-1, with 10 bases identical to TRBD2. This CDR3 is 14 amino acids long. Per the germline V gene, CDR1 is LNHDA and CDR2 is SQIVND (reference sequence). V trimming: 3 bases; J trimming: 7 bases; junction bases outside the gene matches: 3. DNA for the CDR3: TGTGCCAGTAGTATCCTAGCGGGAGTGAATGAGCAGTTCTTC. As protein: CASSILAGVNEQFF.

The chain is built from TRBV10-3 and TRBJ1-2; 8 bases align to TRBD1. Unmatched junction bases numbered 7, after V lost 3 bases and J lost 7 bases. Germline CDR1 reads ENHRY; CDR2 reads SYGVKD. The length of the CDR3 is 14 residues. The CDR3 sequence: CAISEGQGVSGYTF. As DNA, the CDR3 is TGTGCCATCAGTGAAGGACAGGGCGTCTCTGGCTACACCTTC.

The chain carries TRBV5-4 and TRBJ1-3; 8 bases match TRBD1. The CDR3 totals 15 residues. Germline V gene sequence: CDR1 SGHNT, CDR2 YYREEE (reference sequence). After removal of 4 bases from V and 4 bases from J, the junction contained 7 bases not matched to a gene. CDR3 DNA sequence: TGTGCCAGCAGCCCCAAGGACAGGGTGGGAAACACCATATATTTT. Encoded protein: CASSPKDRVGNTIYF. Using reference TRBV5-4 and TRBJ1-3 for the parts outside the CDR3, the full variable domain is ETGVTQSPTHLIKTRGQQVTLRCSSQSGHNTVSWYQQALGQGPQFIFQYYREEENGRGNFPPRFSGLQFPNYSSELNVNALELDDSALYLCASSPKDRVGNTIYFGEGSWLTVV.

The genes are TRBV20-1 and TRBJ2-1; TRBD2 agrees at 7 bases. J lost 14 bases, V lost 3 bases, and 16 bases had no gene match. CDR1 is DFQATT, CDR2 SNEGSKA, per germline (reference sequence). CDR3 length equals 14 residues. The CDR3 coding sequence is TGCAGTGCTAGTTCGCTAGCGGAAATACAGAACGAGTTCTTC. Amino acids: CSASSLAEIQNEFF.

As concerns this clone: The junction differs from germline at one of its ends, possibly a read error. The chain joins TRBV2 to TRBJ2-7, with 8 bases matching TRBD1. The CDR3 has 11 amino acids. The germline CDR1 and CDR2 sequences are SNHLY and FYNNEI. Here the CDR3 DNA reads TGTGCCAGCAGCCTTGACAGGGGCTGTTTCTTC. It yields the protein CASSLDRGCFF.

The V call is TRBV21-1, the J call TRBJ2-2; TRBD2 is the table's D call and was not checked against the DNA. TRBV21-1 is flagged as a pseudogene. This CDR3 region has 12 residues. The CDR3 bases are TGTGCCAGAACCGGCGGGACCGGGGAGCTGTTTTTT. Its translation: CARTGGTGELFF.

This sequence joins TRBV28 and TRBJ2-7, with a weak D call TRBD1 (5 bases). There are 16 residues in the CDR3. The V end lost 3 bases, the J end lost 2 bases, and 17 bases lay between the germline ends. CDR1 is MDHEN, CDR2 SYDVKM, per germline. The CDR3 here is CASSLATAARPYEQYF. Written as DNA, the CDR3 is TGTGCCAGCAGTTTGGCGACAGCAGCTAGGCCCTACGAGCAGTACTTC.

The rearrangement joins TRBV7-9 to TRBJ1-4; D ambiguous. Trimming left V 2 bases short and J 4 bases short, with 5 bases between. The CDR3 totals 13 residues. Germline loops: CDR1 SEHNR, CDR2 FQNEAQ (reference sequence). CDR3 amino acids: CASSLLSNEKLFF. CDR3 in DNA: TGTGCCAGCAGCTTACTAAGTAATGAAAAACTGTTTTTT.

The DNA of the CDR3 is TGCGCCAGCAGCCAAAACCTTGGAGGCTCTGGAAACACCATATATTTT. Translated, it gives CASSQNLGGSGNTIYF. The chain employs TRBV4-1 and TRBJ1-3; D is ambiguous. The CDR3 spans 16 residues. Per the germline V gene, CDR1 is MGHRA and CDR2 is YSYEKL. Trimming cost V 2 bases and J 0 bases, with 11 bases left between them.

The chain uses TRBV5-1 and TRBJ2-2, with D perhaps matching TRBD1 (6 bases). Germline CDR1 and CDR2: SGHRS and YFSETQ. V lost 1 base to trimming and J lost 5 bases, with 9 bases between them. The CDR3 covers 14 residues. CDR3 loop: CASSLQGQTGELFF. DNA for the CDR3: TGCGCCAGCAGCTTGCAGGGGCAAACCGGGGAGCTGTTTTTT.

In its sample, this clone was seen once. The rearrangement uses TRBV15 and TRBJ2-1; 9 positions match TRBD2. This CDR3 has 15 amino acids. CDR1 LNHNV and CDR2 YYDKDF come from the germline V gene (reference sequence). V lost 1 base and J lost 7; bases outside the gene matches: 5. The CDR3 sequence: CATSRAAGGKNEQFF. The CDR3 nucleotides read TGTGCCACCAGCAGAGCTGCGGGAGGGAAAAATGAGCAGTTCTTC.

CDR3 sequence: CASSLVGGRGTDTQYF. The CDR3 bases are TGTGCCAGCAGCTTAGTAGGCGGGAGAGGTACAGATACGCAGTATTTT. This chain links TRBV7-2 with TRBJ2-3; the match to TRBD2 covers 7 bases. Germline values: CDR1 SGHTA, CDR2 FQGNSA. V lost 1 base, J lost 3 bases, and 7 bases stayed unmatched. The CDR3 covers 16 residues.

The chain couples TRBV5-1 to TRBJ2-3; 8 bases match TRBD1. Germline V gives CDR1 SGHRS, CDR2 YFSETQ. This CDR3 contains 14 residues. V was clipped by 4 bases and J by 3 bases; unmatched bases: 4. DNA of the CDR3: TGCGCCAGCAGCCTACGGACAGGGACAGATACGCAGTATTTT. Encoded protein: CASSLRTGTDTQYF.

The V and J genes are TRBV6-5 and TRBJ1-6; tentatively, D is TRBD1 (5 bases). This CDR3 comprises 11 residues. Trimming pared 4 bases from V and 12 bases from J, leaving 7 bases between. Germline CDR1 and CDR2: MNHEY and SVGAGI. The CDR3 spells CASSSGLPLHF. CDR3 sequence (DNA): TGTGCCAGCAGTTCAGGGTTACCCCTCCACTTT.

This chain connects TRBV11-2 to TRBJ2-3; 8 bases line up with TRBD2. Germline V gene data show CDR1 as SGHAT and CDR2 as FQNNGV. The CDR3 consists of 17 residues. The junction had 9 bases not matched to a gene; V was cut back by 0 bases and J by 4 bases. CDR3: CASSLDIRGGIADTQYF. CDR3 nucleotides: TGTGCCAGCAGCTTAGATATCCGGGGGGGGATCGCAGATACGCAGTATTTT.

Concerning this clone itself: This CDR3 is also generated by other DNA sequences in the sample. This sequence joins TRBV20-1 and TRBJ1-5; no clear D. This CDR3 has 11 residues. Germline values: CDR1 DFQATT, CDR2 SNEGSKA (reference sequence). The V end lost 6 bases, the J end lost 6 bases, and 9 bases lay between the germline ends. The CDR3 nucleotides read TGCAGTGCCACTCGAGGTCAGCCCCAGCATTTT. This sequence encodes CSATRGQPQHF.

This clone was found once. The J gene is TRBJ2-5, the V gene TRBV7-9; TRBD1 might be the D (6 bases). The germline gives CDR1 SEHNR, CDR2 FQNEAQ (reference sequence). Trimming removed 1 base at V and 0 bases at J, with 12 bases between. The CDR3 length is 16 residues. The CDR3 spells CASSLVESGDQETQYF. CDR3 sequence (DNA): TGTGCCAGCAGCTTAGTGGAGTCAGGGGACCAAGAGACCCAGTACTTC.

For the CDR3, the DNA is TGTGCCTGGAGCGGCGGCGGGGGAAACACCATATATTTT. Residues: CAWSGGGGNTIYF. The chain is built from TRBV30 and TRBJ1-3; no firm D call. The germline V gene has CDR1 GTSNPN and CDR2 SVGIG (reference sequence). There are 13 residues in the CDR3. V lost 3 bases and J 4 bases, leaving 10 bases between the germline ends.

V gene TRBV5-4 combines with J gene TRBJ1-1, with 10 bases matching TRBD1. The CDR3 length is 14 residues. Looked up from germline, CDR1 is SGHNT and CDR2 is YYREEE (reference sequence). V was clipped by 5 bases and J by 1 base; unmatched bases: 2. CDR3 sequence (DNA): TGTGCCAGCAGACGGGACAGGGGGAACACTGAAGCTTTCTTT. Its protein is CASRRDRGNTEAFF.

The V and J genes are TRBV5-5 and TRBJ2-7, with a weak D call TRBD2 (6 bases). Per germline, CDR1 SGHKS and CDR2 YYEKEE (reference sequence). This CDR3 is built from 16 residues. V was trimmed by 0 bases and J by 0 bases, leaving 13 bases between them. As DNA, the CDR3 is TGTGCCAGCAGCTTGGGTAGTCGGACTATCTCCTACGAGCAGTACTTC. Its translation: CASSLGSRTISYEQYF.

The chain has TRBV7-8 and TRBJ1-5; possibly TRBD1 for D (5 bases). The CDR3 contains 16 residues. Germline-derived CDR1 and CDR2 are SGHVS and FQNEAQ. Trimming took off 5 bases at V and 4 bases at J, with 18 bases between the two ends. CDR3 sequence (DNA): TGTGCCAGCAGCGCGGACCCGGGACTGGGGAATCAGCCCCAGCATTTT. Translating gives CASSADPGLGNQPQHF.

The chain carries TRBV24-1 and TRBJ2-2, with TRBD2 identical over 7 bases. Trimming at V came to 4 bases and at J to 1 base, leaving 11 bases not matched to a gene. The CDR3 is 18 residues long. CDR1 and CDR2 (germline): KGHDR, SFDVKD. The CDR3 sequence is CATSEARQGGRNTGELFF. The CDR3 DNA follows: TGTGCCACCAGTGAGGCAAGGCAGGGAGGGCGGAACACCGGGGAGCTGTTTTTT.

J is TRBJ2-7 and V is TRBV24-1; 7 nucleotides match TRBD2. The length of the CDR3 is 13 residues. CDR1 KGHDR and CDR2 SFDVKD come from the germline V gene. The V gene end was trimmed by 9 bases and the J gene end by 3 bases; junction bases not matched to a gene: 7. CDR3 protein: CATRRVAGYEQYF. The CDR3 DNA sequence: TGTGCCACCCGTCGGGTAGCGGGCTACGAGCAGTACTTC.

The chain recombines TRBV9 with TRBJ2-5; D remains unclear. In germline, CDR1 is SGDLS, CDR2 YYNGEE. The CDR3 sequence is 16 residues long. V lost 1 base and J 0 bases, leaving 13 bases between the germline ends. The DNA for the CDR3 is TGTGCCAGCAGCGTAACCGGGTCGCCCAACCAAGAGACCCAGTACTTC. Translated: CASSVTGSPNQETQYF.